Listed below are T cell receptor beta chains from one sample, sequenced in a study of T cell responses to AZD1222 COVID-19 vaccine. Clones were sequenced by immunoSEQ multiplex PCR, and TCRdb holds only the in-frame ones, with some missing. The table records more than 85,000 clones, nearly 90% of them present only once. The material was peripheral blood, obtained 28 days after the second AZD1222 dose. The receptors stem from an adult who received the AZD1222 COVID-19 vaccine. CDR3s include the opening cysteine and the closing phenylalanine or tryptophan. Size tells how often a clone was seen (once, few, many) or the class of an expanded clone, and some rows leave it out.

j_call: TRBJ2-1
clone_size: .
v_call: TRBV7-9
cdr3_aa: CASSPLAGVNEQFF

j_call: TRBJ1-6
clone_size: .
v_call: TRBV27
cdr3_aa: CASSLGTGGVNSPLHF

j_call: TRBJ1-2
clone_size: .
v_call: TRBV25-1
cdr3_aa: CASFGHLRMPNYGYTF

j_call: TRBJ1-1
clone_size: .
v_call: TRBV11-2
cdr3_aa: CASSAQGTEAFF

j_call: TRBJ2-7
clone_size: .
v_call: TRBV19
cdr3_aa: CASPSTLGLAGDYEQYF

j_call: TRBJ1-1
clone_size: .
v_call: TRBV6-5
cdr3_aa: CASSSPRQGLNTEAFF

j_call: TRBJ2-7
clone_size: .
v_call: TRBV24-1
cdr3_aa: CATSGPGPGEQYF

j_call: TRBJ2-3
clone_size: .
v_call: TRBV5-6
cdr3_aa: CASSFDLGTDTQYF

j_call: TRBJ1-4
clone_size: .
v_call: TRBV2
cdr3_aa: CASSERLRQGGEKLFF

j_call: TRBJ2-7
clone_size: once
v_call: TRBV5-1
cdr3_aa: CASSFGAAYEQYF

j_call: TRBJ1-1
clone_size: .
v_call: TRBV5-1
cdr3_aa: CASSWEGRMNTEAFF

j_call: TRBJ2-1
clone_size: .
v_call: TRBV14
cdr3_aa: CASSLLAGVYNEQFF

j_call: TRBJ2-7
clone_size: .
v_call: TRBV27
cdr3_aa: CASSSLGTGGVRQYF

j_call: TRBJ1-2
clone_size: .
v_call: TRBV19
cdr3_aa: CASSIDLWTGGNYGYTF

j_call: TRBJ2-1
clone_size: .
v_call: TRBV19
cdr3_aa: CASSTDRGDKQFF

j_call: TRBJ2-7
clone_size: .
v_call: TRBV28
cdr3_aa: CASSMTGTYEQYF

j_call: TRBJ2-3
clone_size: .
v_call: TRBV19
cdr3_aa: CASSRQGLDTQYF